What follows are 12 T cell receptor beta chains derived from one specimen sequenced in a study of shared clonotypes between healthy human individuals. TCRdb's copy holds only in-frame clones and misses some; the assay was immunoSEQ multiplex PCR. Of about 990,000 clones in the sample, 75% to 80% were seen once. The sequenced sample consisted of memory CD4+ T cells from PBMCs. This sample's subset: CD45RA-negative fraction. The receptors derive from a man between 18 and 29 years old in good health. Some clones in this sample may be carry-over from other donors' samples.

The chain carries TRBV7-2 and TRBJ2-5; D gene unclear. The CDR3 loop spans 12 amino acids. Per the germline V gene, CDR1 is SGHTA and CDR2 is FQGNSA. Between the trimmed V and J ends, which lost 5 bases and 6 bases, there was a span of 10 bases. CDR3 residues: CASSQTKQTQYF. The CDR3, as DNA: TGTGCCAGCAGCCAGACAAAACAGACCCAGTACTTC.

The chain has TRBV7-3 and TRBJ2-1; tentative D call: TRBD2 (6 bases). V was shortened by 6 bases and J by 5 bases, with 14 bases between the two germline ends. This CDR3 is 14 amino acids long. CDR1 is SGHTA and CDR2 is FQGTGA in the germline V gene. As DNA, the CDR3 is TGTGCCAGCAGTCCCCTCGGGGGAGACAATGAGCAGTTCTTC. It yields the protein CASSPLGGDNEQFF.

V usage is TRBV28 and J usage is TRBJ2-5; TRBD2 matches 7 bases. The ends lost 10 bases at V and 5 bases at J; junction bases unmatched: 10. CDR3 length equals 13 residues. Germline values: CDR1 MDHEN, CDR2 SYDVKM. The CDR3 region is CAIWEGGGETQYF. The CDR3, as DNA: TGTGCCATCTGGGAGGGTGGCGGGGAGACCCAGTACTTC.

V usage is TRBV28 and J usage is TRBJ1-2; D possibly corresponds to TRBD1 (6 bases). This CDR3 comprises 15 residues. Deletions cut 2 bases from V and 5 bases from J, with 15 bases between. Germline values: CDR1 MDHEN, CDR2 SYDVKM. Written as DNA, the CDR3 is TGTGCCAGCAGTTTAGGCCACAGGGTGGTGTATGGCTACACCTTC. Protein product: CASSLGHRVVYGYTF.

CDR3 DNA: TGTGCCAGCCAACCGAGGGGTAGCGGGAGTTGGGAGACCCAGTACTTC. It specifies CASQPRGSGSWETQYF. The genes are TRBV7-8 and TRBJ2-5; 9 nucleotides align to TRBD2. Germline CDR1 is SGHVS and CDR2 is FQNEAQ. V gave up 8 bases and J gave up 5 bases; unmatched junction bases: 15. CDR3 length: 16 residues.

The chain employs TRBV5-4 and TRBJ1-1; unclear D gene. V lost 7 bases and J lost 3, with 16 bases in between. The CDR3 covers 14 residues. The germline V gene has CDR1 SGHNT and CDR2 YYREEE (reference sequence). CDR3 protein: CASQRNSADTEAFF. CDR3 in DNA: TGTGCCAGCCAACGCAACTCCGCGGACACTGAAGCTTTCTTT.

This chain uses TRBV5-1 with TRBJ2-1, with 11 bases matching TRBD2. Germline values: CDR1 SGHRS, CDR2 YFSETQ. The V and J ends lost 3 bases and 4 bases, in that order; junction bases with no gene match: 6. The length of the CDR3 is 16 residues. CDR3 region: CASSSAGTSGYNEQFF. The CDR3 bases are TGCGCCAGCAGCTCCGCCGGGACTAGCGGTTACAATGAGCAGTTCTTC.

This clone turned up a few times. In DNA, the CDR3 is TGTGCCACCAGCACCCGGACAGTGAACACTGAAGCTTTCTTT. Protein product: CATSTRTVNTEAFF. V is TRBV15 and J is TRBJ1-1, with a tentative D call TRBD1 (6 bases). V gave up 4 bases and J gave up 0 bases, with 9 bases separating them. Germline lookup yields CDR1 LNHNV and CDR2 YYDKDF (reference sequence). This CDR3 has 14 amino acids. Full variable domain (remainder filled in from reference TRBV15 and TRBJ1-1): DAMVIQNPRYQVTQFGKPVTLSCSQTLNHNVMYWYQQKSSQAPKLLFHYYDKDFNNEADTPDNFQSRRPNTSFCFLDIRSPGLGDTAMYLCATSTRTVNTEAFFGQGTRLTVV.

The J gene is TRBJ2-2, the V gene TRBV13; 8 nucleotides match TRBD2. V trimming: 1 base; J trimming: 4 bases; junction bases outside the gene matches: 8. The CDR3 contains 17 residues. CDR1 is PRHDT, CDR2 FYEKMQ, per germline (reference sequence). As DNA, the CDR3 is TGTGCCAGCAGCTTAGAGGGCCCGGGAGGGGTCACCGGGGAGCTGTTTTTT. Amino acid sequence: CASSLEGPGGVTGELFF.

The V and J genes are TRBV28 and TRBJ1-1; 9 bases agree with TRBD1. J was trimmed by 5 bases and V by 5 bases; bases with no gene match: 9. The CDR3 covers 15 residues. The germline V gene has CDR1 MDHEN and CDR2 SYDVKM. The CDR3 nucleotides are TGTGCCAGCAGTCCCAGACAGGGGGTGGAAACTGAAGCTTTCTTT. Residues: CASSPRQGVETEAFF.

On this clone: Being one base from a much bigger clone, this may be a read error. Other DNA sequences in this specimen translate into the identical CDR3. The CDR3 loop reads CASSLGDRNTEAFF. CDR3 in DNA: TGTGCCAGCAGCTTGGGGGACAGGAACACTGAAGCTTTCTTT. V and J are TRBV5-4 and TRBJ1-1; TRBD1 matches at 7 bases. Germline lookup yields CDR1 SGHNT and CDR2 YYREEE (reference sequence). The V gene end was trimmed by 0 bases and the J gene end by 1 base; junction bases not matched to a gene: 0. The CDR3 spans 14 residues. Drawing the rest from reference TRBV5-4 and TRBJ1-1, the complete variable domain is ETGVTQSPTHLIKTRGQQVTLRCSSQSGHNTVSWYQQALGQGPQFIFQYYREEENGRGNFPPRFSGLQFPNYSSELNVNALELDDSALYLCASSLGDRNTEAFFGQGTRLTVV.

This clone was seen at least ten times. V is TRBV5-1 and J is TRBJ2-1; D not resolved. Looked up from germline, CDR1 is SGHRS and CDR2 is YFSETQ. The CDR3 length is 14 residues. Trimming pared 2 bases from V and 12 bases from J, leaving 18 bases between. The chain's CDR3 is CASSFSDGGRGQFF. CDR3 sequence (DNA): TGCGCCAGCAGCTTCTCAGATGGTGGCAGAGGGCAGTTCTTC.